The entry below gives a single T cell receptor beta chain sequence along with its context. The antigen is unknown. The CDR3 runs to 15 residues. Trimming removed 3 bases from V and 8 bases from J, with 19 bases in between. CDR1 and CDR2 from the germline V gene are MNHEY and SMNVEV (reference sequence). These data are taken from a study of a mutant IDH1 vaccine in newly diagnosed glioma. About the study: Administration of eight vaccinations to patients took place in weeks 1, 3, 5, 7, 11, 15, 19, 23.

Time point given: week 23, last vaccination. The vaccine gave 300 ug of a 20-mer mutant IDH1 peptide subcutaneously per dose. The donor cohort comprised cases of new WHO grade 3 or 4 IDH1-mutant, ATRX-lost astrocytoma. Libraries were prepared by immunoSEQ multiplex PCR; TCRdb keeps only in-frame clonotypes and omits some of them. The repertoire includes 70,000 to 95,000 clones, 75% to 90% of them detected once, and 0.75% to 0.95% sits in the top ten. The chain is built from TRBV27 and TRBJ1-2, with a possible D match to TRBD1 (5 bases). Sequencing used PBMCs, obtained from a glioma patient whose treatment included an IDH1 peptide vaccine. The receptor was isolated from a woman between 50 and 59 years old with glioma. CDR3 bases: TGTGCCAGCAGTTTCTCGCCCTTCGGGGCTTACGGCTACACCTTC. Translated: CASSFSPFGAYGYTF.